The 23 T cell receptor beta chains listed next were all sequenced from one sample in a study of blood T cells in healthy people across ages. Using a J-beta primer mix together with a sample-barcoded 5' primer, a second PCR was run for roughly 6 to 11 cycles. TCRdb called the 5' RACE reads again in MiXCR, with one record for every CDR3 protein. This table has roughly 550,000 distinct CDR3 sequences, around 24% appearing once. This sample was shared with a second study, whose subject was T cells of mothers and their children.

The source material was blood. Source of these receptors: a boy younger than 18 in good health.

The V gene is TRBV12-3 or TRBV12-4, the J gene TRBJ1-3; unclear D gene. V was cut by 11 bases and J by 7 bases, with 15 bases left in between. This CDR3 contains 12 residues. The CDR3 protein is CAGSYSRNTIYF. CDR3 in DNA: TGTGCCGGTTCTTACAGTAGGAACACCATATATTTT.

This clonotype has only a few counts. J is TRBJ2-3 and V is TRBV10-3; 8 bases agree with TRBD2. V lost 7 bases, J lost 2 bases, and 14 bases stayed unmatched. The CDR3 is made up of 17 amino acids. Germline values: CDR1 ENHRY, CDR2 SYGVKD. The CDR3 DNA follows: TGTGCCATCAAAAGACCTGAGCGGGAGAAATACACAGATACGCAGTATTTT. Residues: CAIKRPEREKYTDTQYF.

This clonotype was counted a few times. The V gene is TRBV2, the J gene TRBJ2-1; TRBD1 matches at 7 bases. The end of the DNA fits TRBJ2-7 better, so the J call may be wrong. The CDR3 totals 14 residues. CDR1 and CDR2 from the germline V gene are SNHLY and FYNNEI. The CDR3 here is CASSRDSSSYEQYF. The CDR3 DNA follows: TGTGCCAGCAGTCGGGACAGTAGCTCCTACGAGCAGTACTTC.

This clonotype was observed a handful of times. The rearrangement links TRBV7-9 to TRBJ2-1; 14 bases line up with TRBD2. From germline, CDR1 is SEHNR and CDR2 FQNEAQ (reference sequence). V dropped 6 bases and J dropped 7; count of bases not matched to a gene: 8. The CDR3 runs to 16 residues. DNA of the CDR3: TGTGCCAGCAGTCCTGGAGGGACTAGCGGGAGAAATGAGCAGTTCTTC. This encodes CASSPGGTSGRNEQFF.

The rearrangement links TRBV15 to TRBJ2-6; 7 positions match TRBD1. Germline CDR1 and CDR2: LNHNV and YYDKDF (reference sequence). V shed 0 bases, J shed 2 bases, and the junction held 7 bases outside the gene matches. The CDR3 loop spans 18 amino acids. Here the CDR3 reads CATSRDYGQVAGANVLTF. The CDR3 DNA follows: TGTGCCACCAGCAGAGATTACGGACAGGTTGCTGGGGCCAACGTCCTGACTTTC.

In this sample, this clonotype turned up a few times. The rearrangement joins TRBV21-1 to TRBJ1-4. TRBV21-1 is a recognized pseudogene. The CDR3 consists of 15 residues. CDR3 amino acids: CASSLLPGGGEKLFF. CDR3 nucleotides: TGTGCCAGCAGCCTCTTGCCGGGGGGGGGTGAAAAACTGTTTTTT.

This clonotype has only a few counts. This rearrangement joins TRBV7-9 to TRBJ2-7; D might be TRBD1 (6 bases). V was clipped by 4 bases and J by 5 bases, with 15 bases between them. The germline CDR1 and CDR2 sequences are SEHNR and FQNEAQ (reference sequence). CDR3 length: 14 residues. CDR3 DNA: TGTGCCAGCAGCTCGATACAGGGCTTGGACGAGCAGTACTTC. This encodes CASSSIQGLDEQYF.

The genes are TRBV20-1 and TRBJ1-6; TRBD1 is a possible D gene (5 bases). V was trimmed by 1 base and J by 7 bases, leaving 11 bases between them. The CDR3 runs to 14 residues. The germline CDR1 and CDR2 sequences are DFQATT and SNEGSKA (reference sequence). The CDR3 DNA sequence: TGCAGTGCTAGAGCGGGGGTTAGGAATTCACCCCTCCACTTT. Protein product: CSARAGVRNSPLHF.

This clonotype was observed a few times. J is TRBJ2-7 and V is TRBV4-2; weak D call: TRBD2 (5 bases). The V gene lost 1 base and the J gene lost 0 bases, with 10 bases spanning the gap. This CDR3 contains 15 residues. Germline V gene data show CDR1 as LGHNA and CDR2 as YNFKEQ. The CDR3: CASSQGEGFSYEQYF. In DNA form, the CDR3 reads TGTGCCAGCAGCCAAGGCGAGGGCTTCTCCTACGAGCAGTACTTC.

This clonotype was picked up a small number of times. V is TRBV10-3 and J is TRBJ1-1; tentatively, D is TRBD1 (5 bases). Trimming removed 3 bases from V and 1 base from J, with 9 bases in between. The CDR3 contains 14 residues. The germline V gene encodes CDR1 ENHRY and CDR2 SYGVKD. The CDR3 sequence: CAISERDGNTEAFF. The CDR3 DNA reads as TGTGCCATCAGTGAACGGGACGGGAACACTGAAGCTTTCTTT.

The CDR3 protein is CASSFRASNSGANVLTF. Here the CDR3 DNA reads TGTGCCAGCAGTTTTCGTGCCAGCAACTCTGGGGCCAACGTCCTGACTTTC. This chain uses TRBV6-5 with TRBJ2-6; D uncertain. V was shortened by 4 bases and J by 0 bases, with 13 bases between the two germline ends. The CDR3 spans 17 residues. The germline V gene has CDR1 MNHEY and CDR2 SVGAGI.

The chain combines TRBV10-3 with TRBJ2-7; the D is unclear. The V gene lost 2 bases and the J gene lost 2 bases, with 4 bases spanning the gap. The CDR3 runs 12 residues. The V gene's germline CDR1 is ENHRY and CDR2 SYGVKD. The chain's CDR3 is CAISEQAYEQYF. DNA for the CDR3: TGTGCCATCAGTGAGCAGGCCTACGAGCAGTACTTC.

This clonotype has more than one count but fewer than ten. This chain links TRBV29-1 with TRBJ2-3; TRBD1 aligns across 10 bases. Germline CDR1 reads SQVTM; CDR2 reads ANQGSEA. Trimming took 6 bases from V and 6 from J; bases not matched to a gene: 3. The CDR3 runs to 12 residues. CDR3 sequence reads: CSVRTGGDTQYF. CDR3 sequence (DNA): TGCAGCGTCCGGACAGGGGGTGATACGCAGTATTTT.

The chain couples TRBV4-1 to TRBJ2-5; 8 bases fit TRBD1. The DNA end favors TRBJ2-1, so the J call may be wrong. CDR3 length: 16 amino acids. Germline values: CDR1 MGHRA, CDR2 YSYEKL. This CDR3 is CASSQDRGQAYNEQFF. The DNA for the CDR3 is TGCGCCAGCAGCCAAGATAGGGGACAGGCTTACAATGAGCAGTTCTTC.

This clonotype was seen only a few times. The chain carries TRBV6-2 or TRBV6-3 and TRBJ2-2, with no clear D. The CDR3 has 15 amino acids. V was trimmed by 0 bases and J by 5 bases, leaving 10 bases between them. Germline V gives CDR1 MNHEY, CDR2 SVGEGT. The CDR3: CASSYSSRRTGELFF. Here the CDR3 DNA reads TGTGCCAGCAGTTACTCGAGTCGGCGTACCGGGGAGCTGTTTTTT.

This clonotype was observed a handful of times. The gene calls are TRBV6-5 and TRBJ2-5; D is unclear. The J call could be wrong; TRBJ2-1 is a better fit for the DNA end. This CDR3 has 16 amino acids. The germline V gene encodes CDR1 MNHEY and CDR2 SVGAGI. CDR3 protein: CASSYLDTPAHNEQFF. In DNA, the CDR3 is TGTGCCAGCAGTTACCTAGACACCCCCGCCCACAATGAGCAGTTCTTC.

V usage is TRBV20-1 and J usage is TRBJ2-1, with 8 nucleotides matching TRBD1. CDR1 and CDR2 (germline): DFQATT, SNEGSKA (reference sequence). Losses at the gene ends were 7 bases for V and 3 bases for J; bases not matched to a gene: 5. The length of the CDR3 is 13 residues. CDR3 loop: CSVRGRNYNEQFF. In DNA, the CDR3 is TGCAGTGTCAGGGGGCGTAACTACAATGAGCAGTTCTTC.

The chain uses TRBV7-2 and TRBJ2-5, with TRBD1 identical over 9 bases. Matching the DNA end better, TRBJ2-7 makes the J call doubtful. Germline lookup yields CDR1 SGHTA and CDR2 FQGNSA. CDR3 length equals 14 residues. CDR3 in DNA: TGTGCCAGCAGCGACAGGGACAGGGAAAACGAGCAGTACTTC. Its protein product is CASSDRDRENEQYF.

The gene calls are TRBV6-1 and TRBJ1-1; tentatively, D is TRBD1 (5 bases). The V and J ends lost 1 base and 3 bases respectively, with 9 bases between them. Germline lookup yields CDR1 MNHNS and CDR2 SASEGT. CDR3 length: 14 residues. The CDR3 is CASSEDGGDTEAFF. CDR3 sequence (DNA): TGTGCCAGCAGTGAAGACGGGGGTGACACTGAAGCTTTCTTT.

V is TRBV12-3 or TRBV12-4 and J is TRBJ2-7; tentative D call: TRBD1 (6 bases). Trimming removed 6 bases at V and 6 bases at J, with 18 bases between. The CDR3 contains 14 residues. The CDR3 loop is CASSPDALGGEQYF. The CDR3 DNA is TGTGCCAGCAGCCCAGACGCTCTAGGGGGCGAGCAGTACTTC.

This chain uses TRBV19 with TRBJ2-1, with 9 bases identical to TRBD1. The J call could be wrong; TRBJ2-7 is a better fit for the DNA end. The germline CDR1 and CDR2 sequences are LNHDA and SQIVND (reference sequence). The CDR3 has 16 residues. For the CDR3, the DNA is TGTGCCAGTAGTATAGATGCGGGACAGGGTCACTACGAGCAGTACTTC. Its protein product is CASSIDAGQGHYEQYF.

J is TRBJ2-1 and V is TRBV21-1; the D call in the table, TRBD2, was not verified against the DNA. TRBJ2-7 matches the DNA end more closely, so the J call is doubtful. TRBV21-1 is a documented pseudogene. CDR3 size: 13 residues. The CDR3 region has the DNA TGTGCCAGCACCCGATTTGGGAGGTACGAGCAGTACTTC. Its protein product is CASTRFGRYEQYF.

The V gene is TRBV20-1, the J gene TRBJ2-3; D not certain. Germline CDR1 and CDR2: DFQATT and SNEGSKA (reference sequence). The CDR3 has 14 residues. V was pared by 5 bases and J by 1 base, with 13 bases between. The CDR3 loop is CSALTDPGTDTQYF. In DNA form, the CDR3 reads TGCAGTGCTTTGACTGACCCCGGCACAGATACGCAGTATTTT.